Included here is one T cell receptor (beta chain) sequence, with context. What it binds is unknown. Unique molecular identifiers tagged the TCR beta cDNA libraries. TCRdb itself ran the PCR reads through MiXCR, one entry per CDR3 protein. The sample holds roughly 600,000 distinct CDR3 sequences, 44% seen once. This record belongs to a study of post-analysis software for immune sequencing data. The study, taken as a whole, reports: Compared with controls, patients had more of about 5 TRBV segments, including TRBV5-6, TRBV5-1 and TRBV20-1.

Trimming left V 8 bases short and J 0 bases short, with 17 bases between. From germline, CDR1 is SGHRS and CDR2 YFSETQ. CDR3 length: 15 residues. The sequence was collected from a girl aged 5 to 17 with multiple sclerosis. This chain links TRBV5-1 with TRBJ1-1; possibly TRBD1 for D (5 bases). The sample was blood. In nucleotides, the CDR3 is TGCGCCAGTCTTCCCGATGGGACTATGAACACTGAAGCTTTCTTT. This encodes CASLPDGTMNTEAFF.